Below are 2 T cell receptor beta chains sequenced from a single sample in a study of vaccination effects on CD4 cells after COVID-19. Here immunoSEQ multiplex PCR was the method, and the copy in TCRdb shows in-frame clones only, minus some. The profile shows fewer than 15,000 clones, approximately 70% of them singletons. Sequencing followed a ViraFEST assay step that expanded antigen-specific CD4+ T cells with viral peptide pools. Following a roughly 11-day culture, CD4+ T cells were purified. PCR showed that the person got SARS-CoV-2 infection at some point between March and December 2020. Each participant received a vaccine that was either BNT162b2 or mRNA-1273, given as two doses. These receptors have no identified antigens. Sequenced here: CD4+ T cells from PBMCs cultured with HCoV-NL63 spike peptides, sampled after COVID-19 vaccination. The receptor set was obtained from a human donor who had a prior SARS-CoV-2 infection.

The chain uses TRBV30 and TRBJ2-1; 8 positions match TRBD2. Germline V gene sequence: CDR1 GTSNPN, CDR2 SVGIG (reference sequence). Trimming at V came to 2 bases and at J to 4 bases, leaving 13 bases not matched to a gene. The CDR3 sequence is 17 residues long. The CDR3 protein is CAWSPTRRGARYNEQFF. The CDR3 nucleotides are TGTGCCTGGAGTCCAACACGGCGGGGGGCGAGATACAATGAGCAGTTCTTC.

This CDR3 is CASSVRGDTQYF. In nucleotides, the CDR3 is TGTGCCAGCAGTGTCAGAGGAGATACGCAGTATTTT. V is TRBV2 and J is TRBJ2-3; D ambiguous. Germline CDR1 is SNHLY and CDR2 is FYNNEI. The CDR3 contains 12 residues. V was trimmed by 4 bases and J by 5 bases, leaving 7 bases between them.